The clone carrying this T cell receptor (beta chain) has at least ten counts. Its antigen is still unknown. CDR1 is DFQATT and CDR2 is SNEGSKA in the germline V gene (reference sequence). V lost 4 bases to trimming and J lost 6 bases; unmatched junction nucleotides: 6. The CDR3 consists of 13 residues. Amplification of TCR beta CDR3 regions was performed using RNA transcripts as template. Carried out on the TCR CDR3, a first-round RT-PCR used the HTBI primer set. Each CDR3 protein gets one entry after TCRdb re-called the multiplex PCR reads with MiXCR. In the table there are fewer than 500,000 distinct CDR3 sequences, roughly 13% of which are singletons. The data are from a study of T cells in Graves' hyperthyroidism and ophthalmopathy. The study's findings and limits: Most clonotypes expanded in the thyroid (above 0.001) were also present in blood.

The source material was blood. This chain uses TRBV20-1 with TRBJ2-5, with TRBD2 identical over 9 bases. The sequence was collected from a young man with Graves' hyperthyroidism that later progressed to Graves' ophthalmopathy. CDR3 sequence reads: CSANEAGGKTQYF. In DNA form, the CDR3 reads TGCAGTGCTAACGAAGCGGGGGGAAAGACCCAGTACTTC.